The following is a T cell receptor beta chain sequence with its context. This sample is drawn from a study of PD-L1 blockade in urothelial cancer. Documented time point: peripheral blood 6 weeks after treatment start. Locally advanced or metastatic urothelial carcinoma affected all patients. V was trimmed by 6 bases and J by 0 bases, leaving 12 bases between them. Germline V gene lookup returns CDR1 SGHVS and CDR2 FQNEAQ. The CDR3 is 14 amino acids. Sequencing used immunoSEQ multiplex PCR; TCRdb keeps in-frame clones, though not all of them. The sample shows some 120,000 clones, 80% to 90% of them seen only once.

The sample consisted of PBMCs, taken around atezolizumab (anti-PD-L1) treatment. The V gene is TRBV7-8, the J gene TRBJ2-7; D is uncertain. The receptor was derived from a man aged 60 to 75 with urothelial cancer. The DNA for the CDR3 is TGTGCCAGCAGTCGTAGTAAGCCCTCCTACGAGCAGTACTTC. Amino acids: CASSRSKPSYEQYF.